The rows below give T cell receptor beta chains drawn from one sample of a study of long-term antiretroviral therapy in people with HIV. Some clones are missing from TCRdb's copy, which holds only in-frame ones; the method was immunoSEQ multiplex PCR. The sample consists of tens of thousands of clones, around 80% of them appearing once. Specimen: unsorted PBMCs, collected 3.1 years after starting antiretroviral therapy. The receptors were sampled from a woman aged 45-60 years with HIV. CDR3s include the opening cysteine and the closing phenylalanine or tryptophan. A D gene is named only where the DNA matches it firmly. Clone size, where shown, is once, few, many, or a class for clones that have expanded.

D: TRBD1; J: TRBJ1-2; size: .; V: TRBV5-1; CDR3: CASSTGQGPYGYTF; DNA: TGCGCCAGCAGCACCGGACAGGGACCCTATGGCTACACCTTC
D: .; J: TRBJ2-5; size: .; V: TRBV6-5; CDR3: CASSHSGIQETQYF; DNA: TGTGCCAGCAGTCACTCCGGGATACAAGAGACCCAGTACTTC
D: TRBD1; J: TRBJ2-5; size: .; V: TRBV10-1; CDR3: CASSGGQPQETQYF; DNA: TGCGCCAGCAGTGGGGGACAGCCCCAGGAGACCCAGTACTTC
D: TRBD1; J: TRBJ2-7; size: .; V: TRBV29-1; CDR3: CSVEVGDRGYEQYF; DNA: TGCAGCGTTGAAGTCGGGGACAGGGGCTACGAGCAGTACTTC
D: .; J: TRBJ2-2; size: .; V: TRBV4-1; CDR3: CASSQVFTDTGELFF; DNA: TGCGCCAGCAGCCAAGTTTTTACCGACACCGGGGAGCTGTTTTTT
D: .; J: TRBJ2-3; size: .; V: TRBV7-2; CDR3: CASSFMSRAADTQYF; DNA: TGTGCCAGCAGCTTTATGAGCAGGGCGGCAGATACGCAGTATTTT
D: .; J: TRBJ1-1; size: once; V: TRBV7-8; CDR3: CASSPPGGTEAFF; DNA: TGTGCCAGCAGCCCCCCGGGGGGCACTGAAGCTTTCTTT
D: .; J: TRBJ1-2; size: .; V: TRBV18; CDR3: CASSPNRNYGYTF; DNA: TGTGCCAGCTCACCGAACAGGAACTATGGCTACACCTTC
D: .; J: TRBJ2-3; size: .; V: TRBV9; CDR3: CASSFLRVHTDTQYF; DNA: TGTGCCAGCAGCTTCCTCAGGGTTCACACAGATACGCAGTATTTT
D: TRBD1; J: TRBJ2-7; size: few; V: TRBV2; CDR3: CASGAGGSDEQYF; DNA: TGTGCCAGCGGTGCAGGGGGAAGCGACGAGCAGTACTTC
D: .; J: TRBJ2-2; size: few; V: TRBV19; CDR3: CASRWAASTGELFF; DNA: TGTGCCAGTAGGTGGGCAGCCTCCACCGGGGAGCTGTTTTTT
D: .; J: TRBJ1-1; size: .; V: TRBV11-2; CDR3: CASSLGRTETEAFF; DNA: TGTGCCAGCAGCTTAGGCAGGACAGAAACTGAAGCTTTCTTT
D: TRBD1; J: TRBJ1-1; size: .; V: TRBV7-2; CDR3: CASSSTTGTGGTEAFF; DNA: TGTGCCAGCAGCTCCACCACCGGGACAGGGGGAACTGAAGCTTTCTTT
D: .; J: TRBJ1-2; size: few; V: TRBV5-1; CDR3: CASSPTSNGYTF; DNA: TGCGCCAGCAGCCCGACCTCGAATGGCTACACCTTC
D: TRBD1; J: TRBJ1-1; size: .; V: TRBV7-2; CDR3: CASSSGQGTAEAFF; DNA: TGTGCCAGCAGCTCCGGACAGGGGACCGCTGAAGCTTTCTTT
D: .; J: TRBJ1-3; size: .; V: TRBV10-3; CDR3: CAMTSGNTIYF; DNA: TGTGCCATGACAAGTGGAAACACCATATATTTT
D: TRBD1; J: TRBJ2-2; size: .; V: TRBV6-1; CDR3: CASETGTANTGELFF; DNA: TGTGCCAGCGAGACCGGGACAGCGAACACCGGGGAGCTGTTTTTT
D: .; J: TRBJ1-2; size: .; V: TRBV9; CDR3: CASSAGFGGYTF; DNA: TGTGCCAGCAGCGCGGGGTTCGGCGGCTACACCTTC
D: TRBD2; J: TRBJ2-3; size: .; V: TRBV6-6; CDR3: CASRGTSGHTDTQYF; DNA: TGTGCCAGCCGAGGGACTAGCGGACACACAGATACGCAGTATTTT
D: .; J: TRBJ1-1; size: once; V: TRBV6-1; CDR3: CASSARWLIPEAFF; DNA: TGTGCCAGCAGTGCCAGGTGGTTAATTCCTGAAGCTTTCTTT
D: .; J: TRBJ1-4; size: .; V: TRBV2; CDR3: CASSTPATNEKLFF; DNA: TGTGCCAGCAGTACGCCTGCAACTAATGAAAAACTGTTTTTT
D: .; J: TRBJ1-2; size: .; V: TRBV19; CDR3: CASSPPQRYGYTF; DNA: TGTGCCAGTAGCCCCCCTCAGCGCTATGGCTACACCTTC
D: .; J: TRBJ1-5; size: .; V: TRBV7-8; CDR3: CASSPTFSSQYSNQPQHF; DNA: TGTGCCAGCAGCCCAACGTTTAGCAGTCAGTATAGCAATCAGCCCCAGCATTTT